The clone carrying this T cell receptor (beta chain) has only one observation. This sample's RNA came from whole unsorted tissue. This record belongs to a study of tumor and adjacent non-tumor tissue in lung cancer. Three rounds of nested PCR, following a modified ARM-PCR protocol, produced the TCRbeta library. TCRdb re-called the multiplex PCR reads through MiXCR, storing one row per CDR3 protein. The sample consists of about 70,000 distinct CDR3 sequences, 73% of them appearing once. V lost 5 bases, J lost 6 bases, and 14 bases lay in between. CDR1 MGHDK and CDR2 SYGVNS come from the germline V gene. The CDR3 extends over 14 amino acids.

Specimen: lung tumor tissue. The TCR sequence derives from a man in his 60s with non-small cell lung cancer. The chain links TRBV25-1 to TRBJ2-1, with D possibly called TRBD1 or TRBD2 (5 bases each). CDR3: CASSTGQGGNEQFF. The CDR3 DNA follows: TGTGCCAGCAGTACCGGACAAGGAGGCAATGAGCAGTTCTTC. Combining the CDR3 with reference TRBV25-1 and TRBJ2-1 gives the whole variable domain EADIYQTPRYLVIGTGKKITLECSQTMGHDKMYWYQQDPGMELHLIHYSYGVNSTEKGDLSSESTVSRIRTEHFPLTLESARPSHTSQYLCASSTGQGGNEQFFGPGTRLTVL.